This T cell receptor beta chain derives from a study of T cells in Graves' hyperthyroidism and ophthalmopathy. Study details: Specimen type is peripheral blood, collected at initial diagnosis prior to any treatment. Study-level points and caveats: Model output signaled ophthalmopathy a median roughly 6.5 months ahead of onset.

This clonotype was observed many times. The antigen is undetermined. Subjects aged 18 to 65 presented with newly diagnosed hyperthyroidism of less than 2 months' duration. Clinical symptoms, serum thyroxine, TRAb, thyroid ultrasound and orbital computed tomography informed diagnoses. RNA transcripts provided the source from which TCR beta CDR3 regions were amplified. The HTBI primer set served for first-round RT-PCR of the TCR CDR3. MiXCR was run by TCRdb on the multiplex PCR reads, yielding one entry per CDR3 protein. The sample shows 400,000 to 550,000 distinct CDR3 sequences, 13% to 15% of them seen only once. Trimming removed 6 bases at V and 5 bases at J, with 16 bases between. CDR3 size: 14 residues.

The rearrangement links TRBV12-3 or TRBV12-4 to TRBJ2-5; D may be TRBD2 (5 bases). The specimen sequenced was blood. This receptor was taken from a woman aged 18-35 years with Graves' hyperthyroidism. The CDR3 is CASSPTRGGETQYF. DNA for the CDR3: TGTGCCAGCAGCCCCACTAGAGGTGGGGAGACCCAGTACTTC.